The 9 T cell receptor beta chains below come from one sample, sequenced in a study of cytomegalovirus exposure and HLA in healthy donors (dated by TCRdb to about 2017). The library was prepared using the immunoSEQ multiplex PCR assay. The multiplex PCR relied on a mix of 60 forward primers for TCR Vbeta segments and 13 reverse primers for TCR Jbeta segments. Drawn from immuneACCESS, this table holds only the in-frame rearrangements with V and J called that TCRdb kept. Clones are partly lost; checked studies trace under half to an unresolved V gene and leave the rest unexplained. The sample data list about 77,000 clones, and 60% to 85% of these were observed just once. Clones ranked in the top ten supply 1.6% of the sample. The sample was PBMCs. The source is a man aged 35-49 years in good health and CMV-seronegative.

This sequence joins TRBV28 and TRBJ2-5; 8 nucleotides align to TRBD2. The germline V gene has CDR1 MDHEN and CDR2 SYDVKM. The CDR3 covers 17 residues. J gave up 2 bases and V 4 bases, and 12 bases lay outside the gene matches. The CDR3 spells CASSYPSLREAQETQYF. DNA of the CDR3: TGTGCCAGCAGTTACCCCTCTTTGCGGGAGGCGCAAGAGACCCAGTACTTC.

CDR3 region: CATLRSGSFYEQYF. The CDR3 nucleotides are TGTGCCACTCTACGTAGCGGGAGCTTCTACGAGCAGTACTTC. The chain combines TRBV6-1 with TRBJ2-7, with 9 bases that match TRBD2. The junction had 10 bases not matched to a gene; V was cut back by 10 bases and J by 3 bases. The germline V gene has CDR1 MNHNS and CDR2 SASEGT. The CDR3 totals 14 residues.

CDR3 in DNA: TGCGCCAGCAGTTCCGGACTAGCGGGTTACAATGAGCAGTTCTTC. It specifies CASSSGLAGYNEQFF. V and J are TRBV5-1 and TRBJ2-1, with TRBD2 identical over 11 bases. Germline assignment: CDR1 SGHRS and CDR2 YFSETQ. The trim removed 5 bases at V and 4 bases at J, leaving 5 bases unmatched. This CDR3 comprises 15 residues. Supplemented by reference TRBV5-1 and TRBJ2-1, the full variable domain reads KAGVTQTPRYLIKTRGQQVTLSCSPISGHRSVSWYQQTPGQGLQFLFEYFSETQRNKGNFPGRFSGRQFSNSRSEMNVSTLELGDSALYLCASSSGLAGYNEQFFGPGTRLTVL.

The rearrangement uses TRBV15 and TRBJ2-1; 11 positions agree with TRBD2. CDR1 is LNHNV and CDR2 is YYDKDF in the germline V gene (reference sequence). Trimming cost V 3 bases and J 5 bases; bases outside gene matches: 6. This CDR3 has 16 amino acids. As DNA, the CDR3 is TGTGCCACCAGCAGGGGGCTAGCGGGAGGTAACAATGAGCAGTTCTTC. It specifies CATSRGLAGGNNEQFF. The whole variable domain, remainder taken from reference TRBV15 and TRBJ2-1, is DAMVIQNPRYQVTQFGKPVTLSCSQTLNHNVMYWYQQKSSQAPKLLFHYYDKDFNNEADTPDNFQSRRPNTSFCFLDIRSPGLGDTAMYLCATSRGLAGGNNEQFFGPGTRLTVL.

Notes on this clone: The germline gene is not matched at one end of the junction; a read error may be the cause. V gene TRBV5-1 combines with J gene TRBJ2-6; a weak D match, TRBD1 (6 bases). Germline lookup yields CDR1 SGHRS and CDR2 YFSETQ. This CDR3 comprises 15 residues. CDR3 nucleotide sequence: TGCGCCAGCAGCTTACAGGGCGATGGGGCCAACGGCCTGACTTTC. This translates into CASSLQGDGANGLTF.

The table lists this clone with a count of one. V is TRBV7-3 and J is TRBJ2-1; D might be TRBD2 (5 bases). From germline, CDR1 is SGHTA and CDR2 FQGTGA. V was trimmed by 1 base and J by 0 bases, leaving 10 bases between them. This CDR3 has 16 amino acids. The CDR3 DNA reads TGTGCCAGCAGCTTAATAGGCACTAGCTCCTACAATGAGCAGTTCTTC. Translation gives CASSLIGTSSYNEQFF.

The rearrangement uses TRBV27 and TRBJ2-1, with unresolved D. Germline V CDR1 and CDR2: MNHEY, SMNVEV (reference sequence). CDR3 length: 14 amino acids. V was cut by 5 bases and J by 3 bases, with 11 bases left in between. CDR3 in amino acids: CASSVTGVYNEQFF. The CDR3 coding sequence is TGTGCCAGCAGTGTTACTGGAGTCTACAATGAGCAGTTCTTC.

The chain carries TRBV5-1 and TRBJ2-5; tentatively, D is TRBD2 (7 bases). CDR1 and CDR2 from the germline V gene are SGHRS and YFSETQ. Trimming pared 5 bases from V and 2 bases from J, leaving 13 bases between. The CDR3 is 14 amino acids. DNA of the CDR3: TGCGCCAGCAGTTGGGGGGGCCAACAAGAGACCCAGTACTTC. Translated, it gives CASSWGGQQETQYF.

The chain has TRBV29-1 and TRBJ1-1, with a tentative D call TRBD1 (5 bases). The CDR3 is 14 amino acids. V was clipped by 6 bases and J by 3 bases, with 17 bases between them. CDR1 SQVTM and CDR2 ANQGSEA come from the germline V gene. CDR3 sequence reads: CSVRGRGGDTEAFF. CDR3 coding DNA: TGCAGCGTCCGCGGGCGGGGGGGAGACACTGAAGCTTTCTTT.